One and the same sample provided the 26 T cell receptor beta chains below, sequenced in a study of vaccination and CD4 T cells after COVID-19. Treatment of the sample: approximately 9-day PBMC culture with coronavirus spike peptide pools or control peptides (ViraFEST assay). For these TCRs, the target antigens are not known. The study sequenced cultured CD4+ T cell DNA using the Oncomine TCR Beta short-read assay. TCRdb called the PCR reads again in MiXCR, with one record for every CDR3 protein. The data show about 21,000 distinct CDR3 sequences, 30% to 45% seen once. This specimen was CD4+ T cells from blood, cultured in vitro, taken before SARS-CoV-2 vaccination. The receptors originated from a human donor who had recovered from COVID-19.

The V and J genes are TRBV12-3 or TRBV12-4 and TRBJ1-6; 9 nucleotides match TRBD1. The J segment lost 9 bases and the V segment lost 7 bases, leaving 7 bases of the junction unmatched. The CDR3 loop spans 14 amino acids. CDR3 loop: CASNNRDRASPLHF. The CDR3 nucleotides read TGTGCCAGCAACAACCGGGACAGGGCTTCACCCCTCCACTTT.

This clonotype was found a few times. The chain uses TRBV6-2 or TRBV6-3 and TRBJ2-1, with TRBD2 identical over 9 bases. There are 18 residues in the CDR3. Germline CDR1 MNHEY, CDR2 SVGEGT. Germline trimming cut 3 bases from V and 0 bases from J; bases unmatched to any gene: 9. As DNA, the CDR3 is TGTGCCAGCAGTTATCTGGGGACTAGCTCCAGCTCCTACAATGAGCAGTTCTTC. Protein product: CASSYLGTSSSSYNEQFF.

The chain carries TRBV5-1 and TRBJ2-1; 7 bases fit TRBD2. CDR3 length equals 15 residues. The V and J ends lost 1 base and 9 bases, in that order; junction bases with no gene match: 10. Germline CDR1 and CDR2: SGHRS and YFSETQ. The CDR3 DNA is TGCGCCAGCAGCTTGTCGGGGCCCGGGAGGAGTGAGCAGTTCTTC. Encoded protein: CASSLSGPGRSEQFF.

This clonotype was counted once. The chain employs TRBV7-3 and TRBJ2-5; 7 positions match TRBD2. The CDR3 sequence is 13 residues long. Germline values: CDR1 SGHTA, CDR2 FQGTGA. The V and J ends lost 4 bases and 5 bases, in that order; junction bases with no gene match: 4. The CDR3 coding sequence is TGTGCCAGCAGCTCGACTAGCTTGGAGACCCAGTACTTC. It codes for CASSSTSLETQYF.

There are a few counts of this clonotype. V and J are TRBV20-1 and TRBJ1-1; no clear D gene. Germline CDR1 reads DFQATT; CDR2 reads SNEGSKA (reference sequence). Trimming took 5 bases from V and 8 from J, leaving 15 bases between them. The CDR3 runs 12 residues. In nucleotides, the CDR3 is TGCAGTGCTGCAGACCTCGTCACGGAAGCTTTCTTT. Translated, it gives CSAADLVTEAFF.

The gene calls are TRBV6-2 or TRBV6-3 and TRBJ2-3, with D hard to call. There are 14 residues in the CDR3. Per germline, CDR1 MNHEY and CDR2 SVGEGT. Trimming cost V 1 base and J 2 bases, with 7 bases left between them. DNA of the CDR3: TGTGCCAGCAGTTACTTCCTGATCACAGATACGCAGTATTTT. Residues: CASSYFLITDTQYF.

This sequence joins TRBV5-1 and TRBJ2-1, with 7 nucleotides matching TRBD1. Germline V gene lookup returns CDR1 SGHRS and CDR2 YFSETQ. The CDR3 loop spans 16 amino acids. After removal of 0 bases from V and 10 bases from J, the junction contained 13 bases not matched to a gene. CDR3 amino acids: CASSLDGAGGVDEQFF. CDR3 in DNA: TGCGCCAGCAGCTTGGATGGGGCAGGGGGAGTGGACGAGCAGTTCTTC.

This clonotype was observed once. The V gene is TRBV27, the J gene TRBJ2-2; D is ambiguous. This CDR3 has 15 residues. Germline V gives CDR1 MNHEY, CDR2 SMNVEV (reference sequence). V was pared by 3 bases and J by 8 bases, with 16 bases between. CDR3 bases: TGTGCCAGCAGTTTCTACCTAGGCCCACCTGGGGAGCTGTTTTTT. Translated, it gives CASSFYLGPPGELFF.

This clonotype was seen more than once but under ten times. This chain uses TRBV6-2 or TRBV6-3 with TRBJ2-3, with 14 positions matching TRBD2. The CDR3 length is 16 residues. V lost 5 bases and J lost 5; bases outside the gene matches: 6. The germline gives CDR1 MNHEY, CDR2 SVGEGT. CDR3 DNA sequence: TGTGCCAGCAGTGGCCGACTAGCGGGAGGGGGAGATACGCAGTATTTT. Translating it yields CASSGRLAGGGDTQYF.

This clonotype appeared a few times. The chain is built from TRBV2 and TRBJ2-5, with D perhaps matching TRBD2 (6 bases). V was cut by 0 bases and J by 4 bases, with 12 bases left in between. This CDR3 contains 15 residues. Germline V gene data show CDR1 as SNHLY and CDR2 as FYNNEI. CDR3: CASSEAYGSRETQYF. CDR3 in DNA: TGTGCCAGCAGTGAAGCTTACGGGAGTAGAGAGACCCAGTACTTC.

This clonotype came up a few times. This chain's CDR3 is CASSGPGGSSTEAFF. Here the CDR3 DNA reads TGTGCCAGCAGCGGGCCGGGAGGCAGCTCCACTGAAGCTTTCTTT. The chain has TRBV6-2 or TRBV6-3 and TRBJ1-1; D not resolved. The germline V and J ends were trimmed by 6 bases and 4 bases, with 18 bases remaining between them. The length of the CDR3 is 15 residues. Germline CDR1 is MNHEY and CDR2 is SVGEGT.

The chain recombines TRBV11-3 with TRBJ1-1, with D uncertain. V was trimmed by 0 bases and J by 2 bases, leaving 7 bases between them. Per the germline V gene, CDR1 is SGHNT and CDR2 is YENEEA. The CDR3 has 14 amino acids. CDR3 nucleotide sequence: TGTGCCAGCAGCTTAGATACGGGTAACACTGAAGCTTTCTTT. As protein: CASSLDTGNTEAFF.

CDR3 in DNA: TGTGCCAGCAGCCTGGGGACAGGGAACATAGGGACTGAAGCTTTCTTT. It encodes CASSLGTGNIGTEAFF. The gene calls are TRBV7-8 and TRBJ1-1, with 9 bases lining up with TRBD1. Germline values: CDR1 SGHVS, CDR2 FQNEAQ. With V trimmed by 5 bases and J by 5 bases, 12 bases remained unmatched. The CDR3 runs 16 residues.

The chain couples TRBV11-1 to TRBJ2-3, with TRBD2 identical over 15 bases. CDR3 size: 17 residues. Germline V gene lookup returns CDR1 SGHAT and CDR2 FQDESV (reference sequence). The V segment lost 3 bases and the J segment 4 bases; nucleotides outside the gene matches: 5. DNA of the CDR3: TGTGCCAGCAGCTTTTGGTGGACTAGCGGGAGGGCAGATACGCAGTATTTT. It specifies CASSFWWTSGRADTQYF.

This sequence joins TRBV11-2 and TRBJ2-5; possibly TRBD1 or TRBD2 for D (5 bases each). The germline V gene has CDR1 SGHAT and CDR2 FQNNGV. The ends were cut back, 3 bases at V and 4 bases at J, with 15 bases in the middle. This CDR3 comprises 15 residues. CDR3 region: CASSFGQGVGETQYF. The CDR3 bases are TGTGCCAGCAGCTTTGGGCAGGGAGTAGGAGAGACCCAGTACTTC.

This clonotype was detected a few times. The chain carries TRBV28 and TRBJ1-5; TRBD1 is a possible D gene (6 bases). The CDR3 loop spans 16 amino acids. CDR1 and CDR2 (germline): MDHEN, SYDVKM. The V end was cut by 5 bases, the J end by 6 bases, with 20 bases between. CDR3 DNA sequence: TGTGCCAGCAGTATTCACAGGGTGCGCTCCGGTCAGCCCCAGCATTTT. Translating it yields CASSIHRVRSGQPQHF. Combining the CDR3 with reference TRBV28 and TRBJ1-5 gives the whole variable domain DVKVTQSSRYLVKRTGEKVFLECVQDMDHENMFWYRQDPGLGLRLIYFSYDVKMKEKGDIPEGYSVSREKKERFSLILESASTNQTSMYLCASSIHRVRSGQPQHFGDGTRLSIL.

The rearrangement uses TRBV6-2 or TRBV6-3 and TRBJ2-7; maybe TRBD2 (6 bases). CDR3 size: 15 residues. Germline V gene data show CDR1 as MNHEY and CDR2 as SVGEGT. V was clipped by 3 bases and J by 0 bases, with 12 bases between them. CDR3 coding DNA: TGTGCCAGCAGTTATGCCCTAGCGTCCTCCTACGAGCAGTACTTC. It specifies CASSYALASSYEQYF.

The chain combines TRBV6-1 with TRBJ1-5; D uncertain. Per germline, CDR1 MNHNS and CDR2 SASEGT. The CDR3 has 15 amino acids. V dropped 7 bases and J dropped 5 bases, with 18 bases sitting between them. The CDR3 DNA follows: TGTGCCAGCATCCCTTCGGCGGTTTCTGATCAGCCCCAGCATTTT. Encoded protein: CASIPSAVSDQPQHF.

V and J are TRBV12-3 or TRBV12-4 and TRBJ1-1; D is ambiguous. V shed 5 bases and J shed 1 base, with 14 bases lying between them. The CDR3 runs to 15 residues. CDR3 protein: CASSPLTAPNTEAFF. CDR3 in DNA: TGTGCCAGCAGTCCCCTCACCGCCCCGAACACTGAAGCTTTCTTT.

The table lists this clonotype with a few counts. V is TRBV20-1 and J is TRBJ2-3; 8 bases line up with TRBD1. Unmatched junction bases numbered 4, after V lost 6 bases and J lost 5 bases. Germline V gives CDR1 DFQATT, CDR2 SNEGSKA (reference sequence). This CDR3 is built from 12 residues. The CDR3 nucleotides read TGCAGTGCCGTGACAGGGGTAGATACGCAGTATTTT. This gives the protein CSAVTGVDTQYF.

V gene TRBV29-1 combines with J gene TRBJ1-5; D is possibly TRBD1 (6 bases). Per germline, CDR1 SQVTM and CDR2 ANQGSEA. There are 13 residues in the CDR3. Deletions cut 6 bases from V and 2 bases from J, with 11 bases between. CDR3 nucleotides: TGCAGCGTCGGGGACAATCGCAATCAGCCCCAGCATTTT. This encodes CSVGDNRNQPQHF.

This clonotype has a handful of counts. The germline gene is not matched at one end of the junction; a read error may be the cause. This chain uses TRBV6-1 with TRBJ2-7; 7 bases align to TRBD2. The CDR3 is made up of 15 amino acids. Looked up from germline, CDR1 is MNHNS and CDR2 is SASEGT. The CDR3 region is CASSEAGTSPYEQYF. CDR3 DNA sequence: TGTGCCAGCAGCGAAGCGGGGACCTCCCCCTACGAGCAGTACTTC.

CDR3 loop: CASSPMGGRTDTQYF. The CDR3 DNA follows: TGTGCCAGCAGTCCCATGGGCGGGAGGACAGATACGCAGTATTTT. The genes are TRBV6-2 or TRBV6-3 and TRBJ2-3; 8 positions agree with TRBD2. This CDR3 has 15 residues. The junction had 7 bases not matched to a gene; V was cut back by 5 bases and J by 3 bases. Germline V gene data show CDR1 as MNHEY and CDR2 as SVGEGT.

This clonotype is labeled medium-sized. This sequence joins TRBV27 and TRBJ1-5, with TRBD1 as a possible D gene (5 bases). Between the trimmed V and J ends, which lost 2 bases and 4 bases, there was a span of 6 bases. In germline, CDR1 is MNHEY, CDR2 SMNVEV (reference sequence). This CDR3 is built from 13 residues. The CDR3 nucleotides are TGTGCCAGCAGTTTACGGGGGAATCAGCCCCAGCATTTT. Translating gives CASSLRGNQPQHF.

V is TRBV7-9 and J is TRBJ2-3; D perhaps matches TRBD2 (6 bases). V was pared by 5 bases and J by 3 bases, with 18 bases between. Germline V lookup: CDR1 SEHNR, CDR2 FQNEAQ (reference sequence). The CDR3 loop spans 16 amino acids. CDR3: CASSATGAGLTDTQYF. CDR3 in DNA: TGTGCCAGCAGCGCCACGGGTGCGGGGCTAACAGATACGCAGTATTTT.

The chain recombines TRBV18 with TRBJ2-3; 10 bases line up with TRBD2. V dropped 4 bases and J dropped 0; count of bases not matched to a gene: 10. The CDR3 length is 18 residues. Germline CDR1 reads KGHSH; CDR2 reads LQKENI. The CDR3 sequence: CASSLLASGSSSTDTQYF. CDR3 nucleotides: TGTGCCAGCTCACTACTGGCTAGCGGGAGTTCTAGCACAGATACGCAGTATTTT. Together with reference TRBV18 and TRBJ2-3, the CDR3 gives the full variable domain: NAGVMQNPRHLVRRRGQEARLRCSPMKGHSHVYWYRQLPEEGLKFMVYLQKENIIDESGMPKERFSAEFPKEGPSILRIQQVVRGDSAAYFCASSLLASGSSSTDTQYFGPGTRLTVL.